This is a list of T cell receptor beta chains from one sample in a study of immune cell composition in non-small cell lung cancer. Profiling relied on immunoSEQ multiplex PCR, and the TCRdb table lists in-frame clones only, not all of them. Of 2,000 to 2,500 clones listed, over 70% are singletons. Sequenced: lung tumor tissue. All receptors come from a human donor with non-small cell lung cancer. CDR3s include the opening cysteine and the closing phenylalanine or tryptophan. The D gene is left open where the match is weak. Expanded clones get a size class; other rows say once, few or many, or leave the size out.

size	V	D	J	CDR3	DNA
.	TRBV19	TRBD1	TRBJ1-2	CASSIGNRGNYGYTF	TGTGCCAGTAGTATTGGTAACAGGGGCAACTATGGCTACACCTTC
few	TRBV11-2	.	TRBJ2-7	CASSFGGSYEQYF	TGTGCCAGCAGCTTTGGGGGGAGCTACGAGCAGTACTTC
once	TRBV10-3	.	TRBJ1-2	CAISETGYGYTF	TGTGCCATCAGTGAGACAGGGTACGGCTACACCTTC
.	TRBV27	.	TRBJ2-2	CASSKRGELFF	TGTGCCAGCAGTAAGAGGGGGGAGCTGTTTTTT
.	TRBV28	TRBD2	TRBJ2-1	CASRAPGLAGNRVF	TGTGCCAGCAGGGCACCGGGACTAGCGGGAAATAGGGTCTTC
few	TRBV18	TRBD1	TRBJ2-5	CASSPFRTGQETQYF	TGTGCCAGCTCACCCTTCAGGACAGGGCAAGAGACCCAGTACTTC
.	TRBV7-6	TRBD1	TRBJ1-1	CASSLEGTGGAEAFF	TGTGCCAGCAGCTTAGAAGGGACAGGGGGGGCTGAAGCTTTCTTT
.	TRBV7-2	.	TRBJ1-2	CASSFSQGNYGYTF	TGTGCCAGCAGCTTCTCCCAGGGGAACTATGGCTACACCTTC
few	TRBV28	.	TRBJ1-2	CAISGAAVPSYTF	TGTGCCATCTCCGGTGCTGCGGTACCTTCGTACACCTTC
.	TRBV21-1	.	TRBJ1-1	CASKSQRAFF	TGTGCCAGCAAATCCCAGCGAGCTTTCTTT
.	TRBV9	.	TRBJ2-2	CASSLGQNTGELFF	TGTGCCAGCAGCCTAGGGCAGAACACCGGGGAGCTGTTTTTT
.	TRBV28	.	TRBJ2-2	CASSPGGSNTGELFF	TGTGCCAGCAGTCCCGGAGGTTCGAACACCGGGGAGCTGTTTTTT
.	TRBV19	TRBD1	TRBJ1-6	CASRTPGQSNSPLHF	TGTGCCAGTAGGACTCCGGGACAGTCCAATTCACCCCTCCACTTT
.	TRBV4-1	TRBD1	TRBJ1-5	CASSQESTGVQPQHF	TGCGCCAGCAGCCAAGAGTCAACAGGGGTTCAGCCCCAGCATTTT
.	TRBV19	.	TRBJ1-5	CASSKGHQIGNQPQHF	TGTGCCAGTAGTAAGGGACACCAGATCGGCAATCAGCCCCAGCATTTT
.	TRBV6-5	TRBD2	TRBJ2-3	CASSPLAEASDTQYF	TGTGCCAGCAGTCCTCTAGCGGAGGCGTCGGATACGCAGTATTTT
.	TRBV11-1	TRBD1	TRBJ2-7	CASSLAGTGGRYEQYF	TGTGCCAGCAGCTTAGCGGGGACAGGGGGTCGCTACGAGCAGTACTTC
few	TRBV28	TRBD2	TRBJ2-1	CASSGSWDEQFF	TGTGCCAGTAGCGGGAGCTGGGATGAGCAGTTCTTC
.	TRBV6-1	.	TRBJ1-5	CASSSHPINQPQHF	TGTGCCAGCAGTTCCCACCCTATTAATCAGCCCCAGCATTTT
few	TRBV5-6	TRBD2	TRBJ2-5	CASSLKGSGGPVETQYF	TGTGCCAGCAGCCTCAAGGGTAGCGGGGGGCCGGTAGAGACCCAGTACTTC
.	TRBV5-1	TRBD2	TRBJ2-1	CASSLGGTSGGLSYNEQFF	TGCGCCAGCAGCTTGGGGGGGACTAGCGGGGGCCTCTCCTACAATGAGCAGTTCTTC
.	TRBV28	.	TRBJ1-2	CASNRGTLYGYTF	TGTGCCAGCAACCGGGGTACCCTCTATGGCTACACCTTC
.	TRBV10-3	TRBD2	TRBJ2-3	CAINSVGLAGSTDTQYF	TGTGCCATCAATTCCGTCGGACTAGCGGGATCCACAGATACGCAGTATTTT
.	TRBV19	.	TRBJ2-3	CASSMGASKSDTQYF	TGTGCCAGTAGTATGGGGGCCAGCAAGTCAGATACGCAGTATTTT
.	TRBV11-1	.	TRBJ2-4	CASSDLTVPQYF	TGTGCCAGCAGCGACCTGACTGTGCCCCAGTACTTC
few	TRBV11-2	TRBD1	TRBJ2-5	CASSLRDRDETQYF	TGTGCCAGCAGCTTACGTGACAGGGACGAGACCCAGTACTTC
.	TRBV5-4	.	TRBJ2-1	CASSDWDNEQFF	TGTGCCAGCAGTGACTGGGACAATGAGCAGTTCTTC
.	TRBV6-4	.	TRBJ1-1	CASSVEENTEAFF	TGTGCCAGCAGTGTAGAAGAGAACACTGAAGCTTTCTTT
.	TRBV6-5	TRBD1	TRBJ1-2	CASSYSQGGYGYTF	TGTGCCAGCAGTTACTCCCAGGGGGGCTATGGCTACACCTTC
.	TRBV21-1	.	TRBJ2-1	CASSQLISHHSDNEQFF	TGTGCCAGCAGTCAACTGATAAGCCACCATTCCGACAATGAGCAGTTCTTC
.	TRBV19	TRBD1	TRBJ2-7	CASSPSGTGWPSISYEQYF	TGTGCCAGTAGTCCGTCCGGGACAGGGTGGCCATCCATCTCCTACGAGCAGTACTTC
.	TRBV5-4	TRBD2	TRBJ2-2	CASSSGTSGSRTGELFF	TGTGCCAGCAGCTCCGGGACTAGCGGGAGTCGGACCGGGGAGCTGTTTTTT
.	TRBV7-2	.	TRBJ2-1	CASSLDRGFEQFF	TGTGCCAGCAGCTTAGATCGGGGGTTTGAGCAGTTCTTC
.	TRBV27	TRBD2	TRBJ2-3	CASSLGLAGGRTDTQYF	TGTGCCAGCAGTTTGGGCCTAGCGGGGGGCCGCACAGATACGCAGTATTTT
.	TRBV4-3	TRBD1	TRBJ1-3	CASSHFPGQGSTGNTIYF	TGCGCCAGCAGCCACTTCCCGGGACAGGGTTCTACTGGAAACACCATATATTTT
.	TRBV9	.	TRBJ2-7	CASSVEPSSYEQYF	TGTGCCAGCAGCGTAGAACCGAGCTCCTACGAGCAGTACTTC
once	TRBV30	.	TRBJ2-5	CAWRRGEETQYF	TGTGCCTGGAGGAGAGGAGAAGAGACCCAGTACTTC